The 17 T cell receptor beta chains given below trace back to one sample, sequenced in a study of cytotoxic CD8 clonotypes in ibrutinib-treated CLL. Sequencing used immunoSEQ multiplex PCR; TCRdb keeps in-frame clones, though not all of them. The repertoire holds about 300,000 clones, with around 69% as singletons. The sequences come from PBMCs, collected at disease progression, from a patient treated with ibrutinib. All receptors derive from a human donor with chronic lymphocytic leukemia.

V is TRBV9 and J is TRBJ1-1; TRBD1 agrees at 7 bases. The germline V gene encodes CDR1 SGDLS and CDR2 YYNGEE. The CDR3 has 15 residues. Germline trimming cut 0 bases from V and 4 bases from J; bases unmatched to any gene: 6. DNA for the CDR3: TGTGCCAGCAGCGTAGGGGACAGCGTGAGCACTGAAGCTTTCTTT. Protein product: CASSVGDSVSTEAFF. The full variable domain, completed using reference TRBV9 and TRBJ1-1, is DSGVTQTPKHLITATGQRVTLRCSPRSGDLSVYWYQQSLDQGLQFLIQYYNGEERAKGNILERFSAQQFPDLHSELNLSSLELGDSALYFCASSVGDSVSTEAFFGQGTRLTVV.

This chain links TRBV18 with TRBJ2-5; D gene ambiguous. CDR3 size: 14 residues. Germline CDR1 and CDR2: KGHSH and LQKENI. With 4 bases removed from V and 1 base from J, the gap between germline ends came to 10 bases. The CDR3 spells CASSRPNFQETQYF. CDR3 nucleotides: TGTGCCAGCTCACGCCCAAATTTCCAAGAGACCCAGTACTTC.

The chain is built from TRBV27 and TRBJ1-1, with a weak D call TRBD1 (5 bases). The CDR3 is made up of 15 amino acids. V gave up 0 bases and J gave up 1 base, with 9 bases separating them. Germline loops: CDR1 MNHEY, CDR2 SMNVEV (reference sequence). Here the CDR3 reads CASSLSPGPNTEAFF. The CDR3 nucleotides read TGTGCCAGCAGTTTATCACCAGGGCCGAACACTGAAGCTTTCTTT.

This clone was observed a single time. The V gene is TRBV7-2, the J gene TRBJ2-7; D unresolved. The CDR3 contains 15 residues. V was trimmed by 5 bases and J by 3 bases, leaving 17 bases between them. The germline CDR1 and CDR2 sequences are SGHTA and FQGNSA. This CDR3 reads CASSHPHTEFYEQYF. The CDR3 nucleotides read TGTGCCAGCAGCCACCCCCATACAGAGTTCTACGAGCAGTACTTC.

The chain carries TRBV5-5 and TRBJ2-3, with D unresolved. V gave up 0 bases and J gave up 5 bases, with 10 bases separating them. The CDR3 has 14 amino acids. Germline V gene sequence: CDR1 SGHKS, CDR2 YYEKEE (reference sequence). CDR3 sequence reads: CASSLGQRKDTQYF. CDR3 nucleotide sequence: TGTGCCAGCAGCTTGGGTCAGAGAAAAGATACGCAGTATTTT. Filled out from reference TRBV5-5 and TRBJ2-3, the complete variable domain reads DAGVTQSPTHLIKTRGQQVTLRCSPISGHKSVSWYQQVLGQGPQFIFQYYEKEERGRGNFPDRFSARQFPNYSSELNVNALLLGDSALYLCASSLGQRKDTQYFGPGTRLTVL.

The J gene is TRBJ1-2, the V gene TRBV2, with a possible D match to TRBD1 (6 bases). CDR3 size: 19 residues. Germline V lookup: CDR1 SNHLY, CDR2 FYNNEI. Trimming took off 6 bases at V and 3 bases at J, with 29 bases between the two ends. The CDR3 loop is CASRVFSPFRGAHHYGYTF. In nucleotides, the CDR3 is TGTGCCAGCAGAGTATTTTCCCCATTTAGGGGGGCCCACCACTATGGCTACACCTTC.

Turning to this clone: Other DNA sequences of this sample code for an identical CDR3. CDR3 sequence: CASSVGGGSLYEQYF. CDR3 in DNA: TGTGCCAGCAGCGTAGGCGGGGGGAGCCTCTACGAGCAGTACTTC. V is TRBV9 and J is TRBJ2-7; 8 bases align to TRBD2. From germline, CDR1 is SGDLS and CDR2 YYNGEE. The CDR3 contains 15 residues. The J segment lost 3 bases and the V segment lost 0 bases, leaving 5 bases of the junction unmatched.

The genes are TRBV11-2 and TRBJ2-5; 8 bases match TRBD2. CDR3 size: 13 residues. V was clipped by 1 base and J by 5 bases; unmatched bases: 0. Germline V gives CDR1 SGHAT, CDR2 FQNNGV. CDR3 nucleotides: TGTGCCAGCAGCTTAGGACTAGCGGAGACCCAGTACTTC. It encodes CASSLGLAETQYF.

The chain employs TRBV29-1 and TRBJ1-2; TRBD1 agrees at 9 bases. Germline CDR1 reads SQVTM; CDR2 reads ANQGSEA. Unmatched junction bases numbered 14, after V lost 5 bases and J lost 7 bases. This CDR3 contains 15 residues. The CDR3 DNA is TGCAGCGTTCTCAGCAGCACAGGGGGCGCAGGTGGCTACACCTTC. This gives the protein CSVLSSTGGAGGYTF. Together with reference TRBV29-1 and TRBJ1-2, the CDR3 gives the full variable domain: SAVISQKPSRDICQRGTSLTIQCQVDSQVTMMFWYRQQPGQSLTLIATANQGSEATYESGFVIDKFPISRPNLTFSTLTVSNMSPEDSSIYLCSVLSSTGGAGGYTFGSGTRLTVV.

This chain uses TRBV18 with TRBJ2-1; D gene uncertain. Germline lookup yields CDR1 KGHSH and CDR2 LQKENI. The CDR3 extends over 18 amino acids. V lost 6 bases, J lost 0 bases, and 21 bases lay in between. This CDR3 reads CASSLVFSELSSYNEQFF. CDR3 coding DNA: TGTGCCAGCTCTCTGGTGTTTAGTGAGTTAAGCTCCTACAATGAGCAGTTCTTC.

V and J are TRBV10-3 and TRBJ1-1; D might be TRBD1 (6 bases). Trimming removed 6 bases at V and 3 bases at J, with 17 bases between. Looked up from germline, CDR1 is ENHRY and CDR2 is SYGVKD. This CDR3 spans 15 amino acids. The CDR3 DNA follows: TGTGCCATCAGCACGGACAGTTCAATCTACACTGAAGCTTTCTTT. Translating it yields CAISTDSSIYTEAFF.

The V gene is TRBV28, the J gene TRBJ2-1; perhaps D is TRBD1 or TRBD2 (7 bases each). The CDR3 sequence is 16 residues long. Germline loops: CDR1 MDHEN, CDR2 SYDVKM. Between the trimmed V and J ends, which lost 5 bases and 2 bases, there was a span of 16 bases. This chain's CDR3 is CASSQGGREPYNEQFF. The CDR3, as DNA: TGTGCCAGCAGTCAGGGGGGGAGGGAACCCTACAATGAGCAGTTCTTC.

This clone was counted a few times. This sequence joins TRBV4-1 and TRBJ1-3, with no clear D. The germline gives CDR1 MGHRA, CDR2 YSYEKL. Trimming removed 1 base from V and 4 bases from J, with 5 bases in between. The CDR3 has 13 residues. The CDR3 here is CASSQVGGNTIYF. CDR3 in DNA: TGCGCCAGCAGCCAAGTTGGGGGAAACACCATATATTTT.

This chain connects TRBV19 to TRBJ2-2; 7 positions match TRBD1. The CDR3 has 16 residues. From germline, CDR1 is LNHDA and CDR2 SQIVND (reference sequence). Germline trimming cut 4 bases from V and 0 bases from J; bases unmatched to any gene: 5. The CDR3 nucleotides read TGTGCCAGTAGTACCAAACAGGGGCCGAACACCGGGGAGCTGTTTTTT. As protein: CASSTKQGPNTGELFF. The complete variable domain, with remaining parts taken from reference TRBV19 and TRBJ2-2, reads DGGITQSPKYLFRKEGQNVTLSCEQNLNHDAMYWYRQDPGQGLRLIYYSQIVNDFQKGDIAEGYSVSREKKESFPLTVTSAQKNPTAFYLCASSTKQGPNTGELFFGEGSRLTVL.

The chain recombines TRBV9 with TRBJ1-3; D unclear. V was shortened by 3 bases and J by 3 bases, with 7 bases between the two germline ends. CDR1 and CDR2 (germline): SGDLS, YYNGEE. The CDR3 is made up of 13 amino acids. Here the CDR3 DNA reads TGTGCCAGCAGCGGGGCGAGTGGAAACACCATATATTTT. Residues: CASSGASGNTIYF.

The chain has TRBV19 and TRBJ1-4, with TRBD1 matching 11 bases. The CDR3 runs 17 residues. The junction had 5 bases not matched to a gene; V was cut back by 5 bases and J by 0 bases. Germline CDR1 is LNHDA and CDR2 is SQIVND (reference sequence). CDR3 sequence: CASSSPGQGATNEKLFF. The CDR3 DNA sequence: TGTGCCAGTAGTTCCCCGGGACAGGGGGCAACTAATGAAAAACTGTTTTTT.

The V and J genes are TRBV7-2 and TRBJ2-7; D perhaps matches TRBD1 (6 bases). The CDR3 extends over 14 amino acids. The germline CDR1 and CDR2 sequences are SGHTA and FQGNSA. Trimming took 1 base from V and 1 from J, leaving 8 bases between them. In DNA form, the CDR3 reads TGTGCCAGCAGCTTAGATACAGGGTCCTACGAGCAGTACTTC. Translated: CASSLDTGSYEQYF.